The present TCR beta chain was sequenced within a study of lymphopenia after photon versus proton radiotherapy. Trimming removed 2 bases from V and 2 bases from J, with 8 bases in between. Germline loops: CDR1 ENHRY, CDR2 SYGVKD. This CDR3 contains 14 residues. Points on this clone: As yet, its antigen is unknown.

Profiling relied on immunoSEQ multiplex PCR, and the TCRdb table lists in-frame clones only, not all of them. The sample carries roughly 41,000 clones, approximately 87% recorded once. Notes on the study in general: Proton therapy kept repertoires fairly stable, unlike photons, which gained effector/memory cells. Post-nadir TCR diversity decline inversely tracked overall survival among those who died. After lymphocyte nadir, photon-treated repertoires showed oligoclonal expansion, especially CD8+ Temra.

The receptor was isolated from a man aged 45-65 years with gastric cancer. The chain links TRBV10-3 to TRBJ2-3; D remains ambiguous. This specimen was peripheral blood, taken from a patient treated with photon-based radiotherapy. The CDR3 protein is CAISEGRDTDTQYF. CDR3 in DNA: TGTGCCATCAGTGAGGGTAGGGACACAGATACGCAGTATTTT.